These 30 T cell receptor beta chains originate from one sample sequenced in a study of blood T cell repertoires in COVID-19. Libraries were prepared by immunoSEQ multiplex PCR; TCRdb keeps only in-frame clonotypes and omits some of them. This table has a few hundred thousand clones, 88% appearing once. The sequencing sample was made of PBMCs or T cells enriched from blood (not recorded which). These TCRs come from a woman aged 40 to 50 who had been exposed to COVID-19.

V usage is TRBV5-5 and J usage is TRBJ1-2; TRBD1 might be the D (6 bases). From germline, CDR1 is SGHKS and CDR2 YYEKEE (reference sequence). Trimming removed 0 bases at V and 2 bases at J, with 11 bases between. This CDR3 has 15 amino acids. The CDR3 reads CASSLAPDRNYGYTF. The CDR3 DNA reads TGTGCCAGCAGCTTGGCCCCGGACAGAAACTATGGCTACACCTTC.

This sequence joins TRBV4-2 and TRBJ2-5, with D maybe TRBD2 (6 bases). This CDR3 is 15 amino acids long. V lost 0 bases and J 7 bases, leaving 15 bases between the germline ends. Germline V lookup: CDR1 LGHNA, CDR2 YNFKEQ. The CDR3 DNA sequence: TGTGCCAGCAGCCAAGAGCAGCACTCCGGGGGGACCCAGTACTTC. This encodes CASSQEQHSGGTQYF.

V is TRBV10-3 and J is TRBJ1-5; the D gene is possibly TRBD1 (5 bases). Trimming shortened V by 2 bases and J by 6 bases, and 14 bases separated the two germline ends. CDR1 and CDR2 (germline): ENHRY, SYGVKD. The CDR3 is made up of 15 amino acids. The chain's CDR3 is CAISEPDQGSQPQHF. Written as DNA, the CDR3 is TGTGCCATCAGTGAGCCAGATCAGGGTTCTCAGCCCCAGCATTTT.

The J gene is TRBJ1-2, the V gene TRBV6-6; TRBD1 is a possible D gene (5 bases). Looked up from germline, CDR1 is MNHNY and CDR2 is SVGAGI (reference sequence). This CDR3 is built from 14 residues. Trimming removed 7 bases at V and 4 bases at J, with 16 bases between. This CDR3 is CASTDGGAIYGYTF. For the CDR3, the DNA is TGTGCCAGCACCGACGGTGGGGCCATCTATGGCTACACCTTC.

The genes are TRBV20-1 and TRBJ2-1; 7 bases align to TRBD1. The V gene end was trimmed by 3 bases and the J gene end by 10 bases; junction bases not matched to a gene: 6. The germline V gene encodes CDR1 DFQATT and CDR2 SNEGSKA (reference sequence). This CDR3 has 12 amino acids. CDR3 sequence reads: CSASQTGSEQFF. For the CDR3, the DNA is TGCAGTGCTAGTCAGACAGGGAGCGAGCAGTTCTTC.

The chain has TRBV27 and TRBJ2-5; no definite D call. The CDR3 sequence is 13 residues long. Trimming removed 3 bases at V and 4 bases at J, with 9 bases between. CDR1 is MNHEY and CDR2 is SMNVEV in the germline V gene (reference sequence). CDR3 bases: TGTGCCAGCAGTTTCGGTGCTTCAGAGACCCAGTACTTC. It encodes CASSFGASETQYF.

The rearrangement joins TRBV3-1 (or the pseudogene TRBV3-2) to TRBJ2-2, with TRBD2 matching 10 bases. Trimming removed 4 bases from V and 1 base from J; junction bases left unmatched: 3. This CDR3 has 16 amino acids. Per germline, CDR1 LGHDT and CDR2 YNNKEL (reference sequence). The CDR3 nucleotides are TGTGCCAGCAGCCGGACTAGCGGTGAGAACACCGGGGAGCTGTTTTTT. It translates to CASSRTSGENTGELFF.

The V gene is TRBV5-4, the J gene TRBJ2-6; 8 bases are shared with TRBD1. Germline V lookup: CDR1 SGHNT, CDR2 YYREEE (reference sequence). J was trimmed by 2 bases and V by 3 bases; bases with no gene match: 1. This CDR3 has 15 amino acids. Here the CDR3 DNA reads TGTGCCAGCAGCTCACAGGGGGCTGGGGCCAACGTCCTGACTTTC. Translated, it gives CASSSQGAGANVLTF.

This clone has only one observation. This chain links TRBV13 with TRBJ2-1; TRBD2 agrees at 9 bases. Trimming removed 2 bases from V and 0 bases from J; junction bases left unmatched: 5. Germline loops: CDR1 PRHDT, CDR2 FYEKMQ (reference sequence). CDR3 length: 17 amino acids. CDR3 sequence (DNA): TGTGCCAGCAGCTTACATAGCGGGAGAGGCTCCTACAATGAGCAGTTCTTC. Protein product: CASSLHSGRGSYNEQFF.

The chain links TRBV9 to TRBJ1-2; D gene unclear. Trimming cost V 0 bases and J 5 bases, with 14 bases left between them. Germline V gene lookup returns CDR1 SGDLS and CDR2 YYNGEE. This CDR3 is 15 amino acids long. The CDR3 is CASSVERVDLYGYTF. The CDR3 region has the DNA TGTGCCAGCAGCGTAGAGAGGGTGGATTTATATGGCTACACCTTC.

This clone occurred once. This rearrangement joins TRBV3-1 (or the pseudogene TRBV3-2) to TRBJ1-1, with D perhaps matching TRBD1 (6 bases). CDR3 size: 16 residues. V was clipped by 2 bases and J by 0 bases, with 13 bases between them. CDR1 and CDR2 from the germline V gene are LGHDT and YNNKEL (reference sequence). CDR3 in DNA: TGTGCCAGCAGCCAAAAGACAGGTTCCATGAACACTGAAGCTTTCTTT. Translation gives CASSQKTGSMNTEAFF.

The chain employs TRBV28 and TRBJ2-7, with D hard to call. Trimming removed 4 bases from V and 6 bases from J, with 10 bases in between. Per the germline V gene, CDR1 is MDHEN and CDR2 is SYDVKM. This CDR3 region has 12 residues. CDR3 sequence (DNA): TGTGCCAGCAGTTCAACGCGCTTCGAGCAGTACTTC. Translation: CASSSTRFEQYF.

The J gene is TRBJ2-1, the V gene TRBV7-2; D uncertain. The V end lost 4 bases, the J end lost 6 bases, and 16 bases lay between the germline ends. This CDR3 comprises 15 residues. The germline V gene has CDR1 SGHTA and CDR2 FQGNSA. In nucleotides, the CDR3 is TGTGCCAGCAGCTCTGTAGCACACCCCTCCAATGAGCAGTTCTTC. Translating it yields CASSSVAHPSNEQFF.

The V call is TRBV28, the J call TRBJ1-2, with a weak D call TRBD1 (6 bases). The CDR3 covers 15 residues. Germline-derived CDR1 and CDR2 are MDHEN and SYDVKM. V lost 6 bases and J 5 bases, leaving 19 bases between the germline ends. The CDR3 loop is CASRTRVTGFYGYTF. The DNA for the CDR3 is TGTGCCAGCAGGACCAGGGTCACAGGGTTTTATGGCTACACCTTC.

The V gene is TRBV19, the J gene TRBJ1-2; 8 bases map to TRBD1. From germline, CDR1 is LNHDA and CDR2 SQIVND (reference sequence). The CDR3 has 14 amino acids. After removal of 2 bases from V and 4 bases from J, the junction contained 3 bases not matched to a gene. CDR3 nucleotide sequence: TGTGCCAGTAGTATACCGGACAGGGTCTATGGCTACACCTTC. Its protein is CASSIPDRVYGYTF.

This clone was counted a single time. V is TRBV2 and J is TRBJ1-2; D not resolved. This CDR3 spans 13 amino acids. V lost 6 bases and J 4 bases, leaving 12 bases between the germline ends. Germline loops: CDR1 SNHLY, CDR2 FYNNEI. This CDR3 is CASREDGIYGYTF. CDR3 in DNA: TGTGCCAGCAGGGAGGACGGAATCTATGGCTACACCTTC. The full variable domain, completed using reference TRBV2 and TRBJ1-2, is EPEVTQTPSHQVTQMGQEVILRCVPISNHLYFYWYRQILGQKVEFLVSFYNNEISEKSEIFDDQFSVERPDGSNFTLKIRSTKLEDSAMYFCASREDGIYGYTFGSGTRLTVV.

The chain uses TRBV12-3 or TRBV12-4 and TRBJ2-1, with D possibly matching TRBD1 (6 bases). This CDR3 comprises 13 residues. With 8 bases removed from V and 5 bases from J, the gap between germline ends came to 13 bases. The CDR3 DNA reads TGTGCCAGCGGGAAGGGGGACAACAATGAGCAGTTCTTC. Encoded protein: CASGKGDNNEQFF.

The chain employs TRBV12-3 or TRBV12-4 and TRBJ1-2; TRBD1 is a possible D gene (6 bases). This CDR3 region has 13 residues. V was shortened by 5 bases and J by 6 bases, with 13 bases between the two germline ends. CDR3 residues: CASSVGQYDGYTF. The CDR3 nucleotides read TGTGCCAGCAGTGTAGGACAGTATGATGGCTACACCTTC.

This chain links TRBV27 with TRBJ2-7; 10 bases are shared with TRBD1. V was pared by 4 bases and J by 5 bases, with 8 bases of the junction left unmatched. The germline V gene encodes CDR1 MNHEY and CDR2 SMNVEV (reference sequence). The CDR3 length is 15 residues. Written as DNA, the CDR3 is TGTGCCAGCAGTTCCCGGGACAGGGGTTTCGACGAGCAGTACTTC. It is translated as CASSSRDRGFDEQYF.

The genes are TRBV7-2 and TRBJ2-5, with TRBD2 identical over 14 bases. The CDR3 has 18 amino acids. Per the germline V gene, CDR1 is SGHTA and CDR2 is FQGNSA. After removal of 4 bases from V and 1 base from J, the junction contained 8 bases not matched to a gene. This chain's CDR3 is CASSSRLAGGGLQETQYF. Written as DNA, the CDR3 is TGTGCCAGCAGCTCACGACTAGCGGGGGGGGGACTCCAAGAGACCCAGTACTTC.

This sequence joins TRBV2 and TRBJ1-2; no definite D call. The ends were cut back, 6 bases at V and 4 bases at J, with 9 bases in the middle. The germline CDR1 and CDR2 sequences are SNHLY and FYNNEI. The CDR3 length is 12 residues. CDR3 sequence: CASRAGGYGYTF. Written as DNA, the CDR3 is TGTGCCAGCAGAGCGGGAGGCTATGGCTACACCTTC.

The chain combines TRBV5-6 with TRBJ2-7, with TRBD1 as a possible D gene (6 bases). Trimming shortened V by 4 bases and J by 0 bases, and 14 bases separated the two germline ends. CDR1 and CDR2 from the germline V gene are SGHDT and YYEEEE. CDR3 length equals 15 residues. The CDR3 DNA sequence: TGTGCCAGCAGCCCGAGGGCAGGGGACTCCTACGAGCAGTACTTC. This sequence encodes CASSPRAGDSYEQYF. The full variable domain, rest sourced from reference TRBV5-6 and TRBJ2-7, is DAGVTQSPTHLIKTRGQQVTLRCSPKSGHDTVSWYQQALGQGPQFIFQYYEEEERQRGNFPDRFSGHQFPNYSSELNVNALLLGDSALYLCASSPRAGDSYEQYFGPGTRLTVT.

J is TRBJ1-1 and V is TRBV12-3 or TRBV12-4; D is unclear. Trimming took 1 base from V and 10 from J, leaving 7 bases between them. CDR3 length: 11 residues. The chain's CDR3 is CASSLGTRAFF. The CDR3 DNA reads TGTGCCAGCAGTTTAGGAACACGAGCTTTCTTT.

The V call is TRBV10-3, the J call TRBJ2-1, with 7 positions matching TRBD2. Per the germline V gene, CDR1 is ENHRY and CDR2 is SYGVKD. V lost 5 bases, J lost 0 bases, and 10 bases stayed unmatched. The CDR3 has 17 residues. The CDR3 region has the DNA TGTGCCATCAGTCGGCTGGGAGGCGGGAGCTCCTACAATGAGCAGTTCTTC. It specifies CAISRLGGGSSYNEQFF.

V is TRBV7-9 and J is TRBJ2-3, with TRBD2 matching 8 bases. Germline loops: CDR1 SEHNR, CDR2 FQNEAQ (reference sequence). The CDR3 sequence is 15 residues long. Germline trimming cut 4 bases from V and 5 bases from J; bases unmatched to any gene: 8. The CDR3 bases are TGTGCCAGCAGCTCGGCCGGGGGGGCCATAGATACGCAGTATTTT. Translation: CASSSAGGAIDTQYF.

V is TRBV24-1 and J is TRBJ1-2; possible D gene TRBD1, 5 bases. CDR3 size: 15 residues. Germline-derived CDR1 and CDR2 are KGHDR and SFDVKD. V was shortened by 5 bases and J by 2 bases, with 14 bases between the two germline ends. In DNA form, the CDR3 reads TGTGCCACCAGTGTCGGAGGGACGGGGAACTATGGCTACACCTTC. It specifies CATSVGGTGNYGYTF.

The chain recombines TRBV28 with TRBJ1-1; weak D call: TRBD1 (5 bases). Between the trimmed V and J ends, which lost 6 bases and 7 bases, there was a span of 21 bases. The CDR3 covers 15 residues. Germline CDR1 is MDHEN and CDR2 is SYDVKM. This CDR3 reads CASRETGGGLGEAFF. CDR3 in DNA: TGTGCCAGCAGAGAAACTGGGGGGGGTCTGGGTGAAGCTTTCTTT.

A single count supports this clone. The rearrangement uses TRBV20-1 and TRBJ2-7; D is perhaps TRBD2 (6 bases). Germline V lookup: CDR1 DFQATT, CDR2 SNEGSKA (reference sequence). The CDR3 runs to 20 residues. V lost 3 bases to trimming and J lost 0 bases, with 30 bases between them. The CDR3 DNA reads TGCAGTGCTAGTGGCTACAGACCATCTAGCGTGCGGTGGGACTCCTACGAGCAGTACGTC. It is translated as CSASGYRPSSVRWDSYEQYV.

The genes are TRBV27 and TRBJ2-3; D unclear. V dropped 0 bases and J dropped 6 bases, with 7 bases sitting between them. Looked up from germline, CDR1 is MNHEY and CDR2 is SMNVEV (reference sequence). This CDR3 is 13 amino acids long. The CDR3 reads CASSLSIRDTQYF. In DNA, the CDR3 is TGTGCCAGCAGTTTATCGATCAGGGATACGCAGTATTTT.

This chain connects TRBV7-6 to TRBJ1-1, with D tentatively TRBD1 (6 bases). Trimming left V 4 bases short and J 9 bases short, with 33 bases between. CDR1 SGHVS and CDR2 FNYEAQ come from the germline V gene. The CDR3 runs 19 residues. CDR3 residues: CASSSEGGVDSRLHDQAFF. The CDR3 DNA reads TGTGCCAGCAGCTCAGAAGGGGGGGTCGACAGCCGGTTACATGATCAAGCTTTCTTT.